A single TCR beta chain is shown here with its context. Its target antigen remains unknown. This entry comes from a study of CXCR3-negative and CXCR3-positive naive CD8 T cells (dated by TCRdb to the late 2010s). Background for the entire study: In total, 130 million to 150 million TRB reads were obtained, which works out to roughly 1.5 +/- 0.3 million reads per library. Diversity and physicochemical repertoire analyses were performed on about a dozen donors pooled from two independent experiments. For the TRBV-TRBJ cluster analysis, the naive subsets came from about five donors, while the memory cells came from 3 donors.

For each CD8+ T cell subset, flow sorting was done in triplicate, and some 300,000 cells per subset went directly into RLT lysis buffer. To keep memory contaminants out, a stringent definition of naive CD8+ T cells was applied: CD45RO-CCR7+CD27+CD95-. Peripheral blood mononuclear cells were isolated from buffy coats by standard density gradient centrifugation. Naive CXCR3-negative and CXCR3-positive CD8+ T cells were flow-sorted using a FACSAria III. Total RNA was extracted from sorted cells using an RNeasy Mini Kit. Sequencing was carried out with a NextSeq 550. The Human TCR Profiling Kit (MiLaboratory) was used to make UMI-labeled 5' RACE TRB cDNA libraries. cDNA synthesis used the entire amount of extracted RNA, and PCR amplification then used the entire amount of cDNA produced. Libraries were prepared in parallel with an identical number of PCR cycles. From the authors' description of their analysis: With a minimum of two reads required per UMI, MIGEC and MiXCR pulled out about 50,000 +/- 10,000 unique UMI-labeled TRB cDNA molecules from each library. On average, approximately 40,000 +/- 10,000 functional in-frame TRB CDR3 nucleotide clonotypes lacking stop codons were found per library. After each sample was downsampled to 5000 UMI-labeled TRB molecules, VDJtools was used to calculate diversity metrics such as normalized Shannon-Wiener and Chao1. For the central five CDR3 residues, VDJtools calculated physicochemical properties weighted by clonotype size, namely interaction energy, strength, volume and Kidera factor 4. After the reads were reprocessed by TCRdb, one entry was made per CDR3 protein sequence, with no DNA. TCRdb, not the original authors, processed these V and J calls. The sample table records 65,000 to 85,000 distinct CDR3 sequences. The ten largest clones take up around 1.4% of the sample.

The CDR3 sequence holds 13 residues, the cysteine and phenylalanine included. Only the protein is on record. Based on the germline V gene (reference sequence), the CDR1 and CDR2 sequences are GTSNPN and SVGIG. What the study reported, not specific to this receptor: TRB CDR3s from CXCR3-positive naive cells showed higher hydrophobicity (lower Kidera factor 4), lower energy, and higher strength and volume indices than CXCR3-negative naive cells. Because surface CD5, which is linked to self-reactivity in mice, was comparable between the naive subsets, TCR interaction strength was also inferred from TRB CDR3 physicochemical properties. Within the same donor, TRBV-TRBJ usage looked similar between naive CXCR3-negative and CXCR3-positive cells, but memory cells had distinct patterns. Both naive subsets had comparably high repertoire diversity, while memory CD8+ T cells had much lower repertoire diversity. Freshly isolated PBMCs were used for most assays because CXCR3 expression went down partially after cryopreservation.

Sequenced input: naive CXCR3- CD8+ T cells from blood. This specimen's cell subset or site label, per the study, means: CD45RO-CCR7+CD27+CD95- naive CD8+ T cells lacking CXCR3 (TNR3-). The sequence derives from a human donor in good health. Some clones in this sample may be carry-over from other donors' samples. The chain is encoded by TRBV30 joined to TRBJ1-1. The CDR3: CAWSVLEDTEAFF.